This passage covers 21 T cell receptor beta chains from one sample sequenced in a study of T cells after yellow fever vaccination. TCRdb recomputed calls from the 5' RACE reads with MiXCR, one row per CDR3 protein. The sample has about 320,000 distinct CDR3 sequences, approximately 4% seen once. Sequences were derived from PBMCs, sampled 15 days after the yellow fever booster vaccination. Every receptor here comes from a man aged 18-30 years who received the YFV17D yellow fever vaccine.

This clonotype was observed at least ten times. V gene TRBV20-1 combines with J gene TRBJ2-7; D possibly uses TRBD1 or TRBD2 (6 bases each). The CDR3 contains 15 residues. V lost 2 bases to trimming and J lost 2 bases, with 16 bases between them. Germline-derived CDR1 and CDR2 are DFQATT and SNEGSKA (reference sequence). CDR3 amino acids: CSARFGGGTTYEQYF. The CDR3 region has the DNA TGCAGTGCTAGATTCGGGGGCGGGACCACCTACGAGCAGTACTTC.

In this sample, this clonotype turned up many times. The V gene is TRBV20-1, the J gene TRBJ1-1; possibly TRBD1 for D (6 bases). The germline V gene has CDR1 DFQATT and CDR2 SNEGSKA (reference sequence). The CDR3 has 12 amino acids. Trimming stripped 6 bases from V and 4 bases from J, with 12 bases between. CDR3 loop: CSAGWGATEAFF. The DNA of the CDR3 is TGCAGTGCGGGATGGGGGGCCACTGAAGCTTTCTTT.

This clonotype turned up a few times. The CDR3 DNA reads TGCGCCAGCAGCCAACGGACTAGCGGGGGGCTCCTCACCGGGGAGCTGTTTTTT. The encoded protein is CASSQRTSGGLLTGELFF. The V and J genes are TRBV4-1 and TRBJ2-2; 14 nucleotides align to TRBD2. CDR1 is MGHRA and CDR2 is YSYEKL in the germline V gene. Unmatched junction bases numbered 6, after V lost 2 bases and J lost 4 bases. The CDR3 runs 18 residues.

This chain links TRBV7-9 with TRBJ2-1; 10 bases agree with TRBD2. Germline CDR1 is SEHNR and CDR2 is FQNEAQ (reference sequence). The CDR3 runs 17 residues. Trimming cost V 5 bases and J 4 bases; bases outside gene matches: 11. The CDR3 protein is CASSPLSGGRTYNEQFF. CDR3 sequence (DNA): TGTGCCAGCAGCCCCCTTAGCGGGGGGCGGACTTACAATGAGCAGTTCTTC.

Ten or more counts support this clonotype. The chain carries TRBV12-3 or TRBV12-4 and TRBJ1-1; 7 bases are shared with TRBD1. The CDR3 covers 13 residues. The J segment lost 2 bases and the V segment lost 6 bases, leaving 3 bases of the junction unmatched. The CDR3 loop is CASRGTVNTEAFF. The CDR3 DNA sequence: TGTGCCAGCAGGGGGACAGTTAACACTGAAGCTTTCTTT.

This clonotype was observed at least ten times. This sequence joins TRBV7-8 and TRBJ2-5; TRBD2 might be the D (6 bases). The CDR3 is 17 amino acids. Germline values: CDR1 SGHVS, CDR2 FQNEAQ. V shed 2 bases and J shed 5 bases, with 21 bases lying between them. The CDR3 here is CASSLKWARGVGETQYF. In DNA form, the CDR3 reads TGTGCCAGCAGCTTAAAGTGGGCGCGGGGCGTCGGTGAGACCCAGTACTTC.

This clonotype occurred a few times. This chain connects TRBV2 to TRBJ1-3; no clear D. The CDR3 contains 16 residues. Germline lookup yields CDR1 SNHLY and CDR2 FYNNEI. The V and J ends lost 0 bases and 0 bases respectively, with 9 bases between them. The CDR3 DNA is TGTGCCAGCAGTGAAGCGGGAGCGAGCTCTGGAAACACCATATATTTT. It is translated as CASSEAGASSGNTIYF.

This clonotype was seen many times. V gene TRBV4-1 combines with J gene TRBJ1-2, with 10 nucleotides matching TRBD1. Germline trimming cut 7 bases from V and 4 bases from J; bases unmatched to any gene: 9. From germline, CDR1 is MGHRA and CDR2 YSYEKL. This CDR3 contains 15 residues. The chain's CDR3 is CASNPQGDRGYGYTF. DNA of the CDR3: TGCGCCAGCAACCCCCAAGGGGACAGGGGCTATGGCTACACCTTC.

This clonotype was counted ten times or more. V is TRBV20-1 and J is TRBJ1-5; TRBD1 matches at 10 bases. The germline V gene encodes CDR1 DFQATT and CDR2 SNEGSKA (reference sequence). The junction had 4 bases not matched to a gene; V was cut back by 6 bases and J by 5 bases. The CDR3 has 13 residues. CDR3 in DNA: TGCAGTGCGACCGGGACAGGGGATCAGCCCCAGCATTTT. It specifies CSATGTGDQPQHF.

This chain uses TRBV27 with TRBJ2-1, with TRBD1 as a possible D gene (5 bases). V was trimmed by 5 bases and J by 5 bases, leaving 13 bases between them. The length of the CDR3 is 14 residues. CDR1 and CDR2 (germline): MNHEY, SMNVEV (reference sequence). The CDR3 protein is CASSKRGADNEQFF. The CDR3, as DNA: TGTGCCAGCAGTAAAAGGGGTGCGGACAATGAGCAGTTCTTC.

This clonotype occurred many times. The chain couples TRBV4-3 to TRBJ1-2; D is unclear. The V gene lost 2 bases and the J gene lost 7 bases, with 17 bases spanning the gap. The V gene's germline CDR1 is LGHNA and CDR2 YSLEER. The CDR3 loop spans 15 amino acids. CDR3 nucleotides: TGCGCCAGCAGCCAACGGCCACGGCGGCTGGGTGGCTACACCTTC. Its protein is CASSQRPRRLGGYTF.

This clonotype was seen ten or more times. V is TRBV27 and J is TRBJ2-2; TRBD1 is a possible D gene (5 bases). The CDR3 has 13 residues. The V gene's germline CDR1 is MNHEY and CDR2 SMNVEV (reference sequence). Trimming took off 6 bases at V and 7 bases at J, with 12 bases between the two ends. The CDR3 protein is CASSSGIGGELFF. The CDR3 DNA is TGTGCCAGCAGCTCAGGGATTGGCGGGGAGCTGTTTTTT.

This CDR3 is CASSQRVSGELFF. The CDR3 DNA reads as TGCGCCAGCAGCCAACGGGTGTCCGGGGAGCTGTTTTTT. The chain carries TRBV4-1 and TRBJ2-2; no clear D gene. The V and J ends lost 2 bases and 6 bases respectively, with 7 bases between them. The CDR3 loop spans 13 amino acids. Germline CDR1 and CDR2: MGHRA and YSYEKL.

For this clonotype: This may stem from a read error, because a much larger clone lies one nucleotide away. This chain uses TRBV5-1 with TRBJ2-7; tentative D call: TRBD2 (6 bases). The V gene's germline CDR1 is SGHRS and CDR2 YFSETQ. This CDR3 is built from 13 residues. The CDR3 nucleotides read TGCGCCAGCAGCTTGGCCGGGAGCCGCGAGAAGTACTTC. Amino acid sequence: CASSLAGSREKYF. Full variable domain (remainder filled in from reference TRBV5-1 and TRBJ2-7): KAGVTQTPRYLIKTRGQQVTLSCSPISGHRSVSWYQQTPGQGLQFLFEYFSETQRNKGNFPGRFSGRQFSNSRSEMNVSTLELGDSALYLCASSLAGSREKYFGPGTRLTVT.

This clonotype was seen more than once but under ten times. The chain combines TRBV5-1 with TRBJ1-1; no reliable D call. Per the germline V gene, CDR1 is SGHRS and CDR2 is YFSETQ. V was cut by 6 bases and J by 0 bases, with 15 bases left in between. This CDR3 contains 15 residues. The CDR3 DNA follows: TGCGCCAGCAAGTTGGGTTTACTTATGAACACTGAAGCTTTCTTT. Translating gives CASKLGLLMNTEAFF.

This clonotype was observed a few times. This sequence joins TRBV18 and TRBJ2-2, with D possibly TRBD1 on 5 matching bases. The CDR3 has 15 residues. In germline, CDR1 is KGHSH, CDR2 LQKENI. Trimming cost V 3 bases and J 3 bases, with 11 bases left between them. CDR3 coding DNA: TGTGCCAGCTCACCTGGGGCCCTCTACACCGGGGAGCTGTTTTTT. Translating it yields CASSPGALYTGELFF.

This chain uses TRBV18 with TRBJ1-1; no clear D gene. Deletions cut 3 bases from V and 1 base from J, with 9 bases between. The germline CDR1 and CDR2 sequences are KGHSH and LQKENI. This CDR3 has 14 residues. This chain's CDR3 is CASSPFQENTEAFF. DNA of the CDR3: TGTGCCAGCTCACCGTTTCAAGAGAACACTGAAGCTTTCTTT.

The V gene is TRBV7-9, the J gene TRBJ2-7; tentatively, D is TRBD1 (6 bases). CDR3 length: 13 residues. Germline CDR1 is SEHNR and CDR2 is FQNEAQ (reference sequence). Trimming cost V 3 bases and J 3 bases, with 9 bases left between them. DNA for the CDR3: TGTGCCAGCAGCTTTACAGGGATCTACGAGCAGTACGTC. Amino acids: CASSFTGIYEQYV.

This clonotype showed up just a few times. This chain connects TRBV2 to TRBJ1-6, with 9 bases fitting TRBD1. The V segment lost 6 bases and the J segment 10 bases; nucleotides outside the gene matches: 7. This CDR3 spans 14 amino acids. Looked up from germline, CDR1 is SNHLY and CDR2 is FYNNEI. CDR3 bases: TGTGCCAGCAGATTAGACAGGGGGGGATCACCCCTCCACTTT. Translated, it gives CASRLDRGGSPLHF.

This clonotype has a handful of counts. The V gene is TRBV6-5, the J gene TRBJ2-1; TRBD2 matches 10 bases. The CDR3 extends over 14 amino acids. The ends lost 6 bases at V and 10 bases at J; junction bases unmatched: 9. Germline CDR1 is MNHEY and CDR2 is SVGAGI. The CDR3 nucleotides read TGTGCCAGCAGGGGGGCTAGCGGGGGTAGGGAGCAGTTCTTC. It codes for CASRGASGGREQFF.

The V gene is TRBV5-1, the J gene TRBJ1-1; 12 positions match TRBD1. The CDR3 contains 19 residues. Looked up from germline, CDR1 is SGHRS and CDR2 is YFSETQ. Losses at the gene ends were 4 bases for V and 7 bases for J; bases not matched to a gene: 20. For the CDR3, the DNA is TGCGCCAGCAGCCTACCCCCACGGGACAGGGGGCGATTAAAAGTTGAAGCTTTCTTT. Its translation is CASSLPPRDRGRLKVEAFF.